These T cell receptor beta chains were read from a single sample in a study of T cells in Graves' hyperthyroidism and ophthalmopathy. TCRdb fed the multiplex PCR reads into MiXCR, producing one record per CDR3 protein. The data show under 400,000 distinct CDR3 sequences, more than 11% seen once. Sequencing was performed on blood. The receptor set was obtained from a woman in her sixties or seventies with Graves' hyperthyroidism. CDR3s include the opening cysteine and the closing phenylalanine or tryptophan. The D gene is left open where the match is weak. Expanded clones are given a class, and other clones once, few, many or no size at all.

J gene: TRBJ1-1
D gene: NA
V gene: TRBV7-3
clone size: many
CDR3 protein: CASSLSGQQKAFF
CDR3 DNA: TGTGCCAGCAGCTTAAGTGGCCAGCAAAAAGCTTTCTTT

J gene: TRBJ1-1
D gene: NA
V gene: TRBV7-9
clone size: NA
CDR3 protein: CASSPQGGETEAFF
CDR3 DNA: TGTGCCAGCAGCCCTCAGGGAGGCGAGACTGAAGCTTTCTTT

J gene: TRBJ2-2
D gene: TRBD1
V gene: TRBV11-2
clone size: many
CDR3 protein: CASSPGTGTHTGELFF
CDR3 DNA: TGTGCCAGCAGCCCGGGGACAGGGACGCACACCGGGGAGCTGTTTTTT

J gene: TRBJ2-7
D gene: NA
V gene: TRBV5-1
clone size: many
CDR3 protein: CASSPQGYEQYF
CDR3 DNA: TGCGCCAGCAGCCCTCAGGGCTACGAGCAGTACTTC

J gene: TRBJ2-2
D gene: TRBD1
V gene: TRBV19
clone size: NA
CDR3 protein: CASTYRGNTGELFF
CDR3 DNA: TGTGCCAGTACCTACAGGGGAAACACCGGGGAGCTGTTTTTT

J gene: TRBJ1-3
D gene: NA
V gene: TRBV13
clone size: once
CDR3 protein: CASRRTQGAGRGNTIYF
CDR3 DNA: TGTGCCAGCCGCCGAACCCAAGGAGCCGGGCGTGGAAACACCATATATTTT

J gene: TRBJ1-5
D gene: NA
V gene: TRBV2
clone size: many
CDR3 protein: CASSDRPLGNQPQHF
CDR3 DNA: TGTGCCAGCAGTGACAGGCCACTGGGGAATCAGCCCCAGCATTTT

J gene: TRBJ1-3
D gene: NA
V gene: TRBV7-3
clone size: NA
CDR3 protein: CASSPEKGYRNTIYF
CDR3 DNA: TGTGCCAGCAGCCCAGAAAAGGGTTATCGGAACACCATATATTTT

J gene: TRBJ1-1
D gene: NA
V gene: TRBV24-1
clone size: few
CDR3 protein: CATSDNRVGNTEAFF
CDR3 DNA: TGTGCCACCAGTGACAACAGGGTGGGGAACACTGAAGCTTTCTTT

J gene: TRBJ1-5
D gene: NA
V gene: TRBV4-1
clone size: once
CDR3 protein: CASSQVQEANQPQHF
CDR3 DNA: TGCGCCAGCAGCCAAGTACAGGAGGCTAATCAGCCCCAGCATTTT

J gene: TRBJ2-3
D gene: TRBD1
V gene: TRBV24-1
clone size: NA
CDR3 protein: CATSDDRASTDTQYF
CDR3 DNA: TGTGCCACCAGTGATGACAGGGCTAGCACAGATACGCAGTATTTT

J gene: TRBJ1-2
D gene: TRBD1
V gene: TRBV5-6
clone size: NA
CDR3 protein: CASSLAGTGNYGYTF
CDR3 DNA: TGTGCCAGCAGCTTGGCCGGGACAGGGAACTATGGCTACACCTTC

J gene: TRBJ2-6
D gene: NA
V gene: TRBV5-5
clone size: many
CDR3 protein: CASSFEGAGANVLTF
CDR3 DNA: TGTGCCAGCAGCTTCGAGGGTGCTGGGGCCAACGTCCTGACTTTC

J gene: TRBJ2-5
D gene: TRBD1
V gene: TRBV27
clone size: NA
CDR3 protein: CASSPPGQGVETQYF
CDR3 DNA: TGTGCCAGCAGTCCCCCCGGACAGGGGGTTGAGACCCAGTACTTC

J gene: TRBJ2-7
D gene: NA
V gene: TRBV12-3/TRBV12-4
clone size: many
CDR3 protein: CASSPESPYEQYF
CDR3 DNA: TGTGCCAGCAGCCCAGAGTCGCCCTACGAGCAGTACTTC

J gene: TRBJ2-7
D gene: NA
V gene: TRBV28
clone size: NA
CDR3 protein: CASRAQEWGSSYEQYF
CDR3 DNA: TGTGCCAGCAGGGCTCAGGAATGGGGAAGCTCCTACGAGCAGTACTTC

J gene: TRBJ2-3
D gene: NA
V gene: TRBV11-2
clone size: NA
CDR3 protein: CASSFPRGHGNTDTQYF
CDR3 DNA: TGTGCCAGCAGCTTCCCGAGGGGACACGGAAACACAGATACGCAGTATTTT

J gene: TRBJ2-7
D gene: NA
V gene: TRBV27
clone size: NA
CDR3 protein: CASTPSPLSYEQYF
CDR3 DNA: TGTGCCAGCACCCCCTCCCCGCTTTCCTACGAGCAGTACTTC

J gene: TRBJ1-1
D gene: NA
V gene: TRBV7-3
clone size: many
CDR3 protein: CASSQQMNTEAFF
CDR3 DNA: TGTGCCAGCAGCCAACAAATGAACACTGAAGCTTTCTTT

J gene: TRBJ2-3
D gene: TRBD2
V gene: TRBV11-3
clone size: many
CDR3 protein: CASSLGTSGSTDTQYF
CDR3 DNA: TGTGCCAGCAGCTTAGGGACTAGCGGGAGCACAGATACGCAGTATTTT

J gene: TRBJ1-2
D gene: NA
V gene: TRBV7-9
clone size: many
CDR3 protein: CASSLETELFGYTF
CDR3 DNA: TGTGCCAGCAGCTTAGAGACTGAGCTATTTGGCTACACCTTC

J gene: TRBJ2-3
D gene: NA
V gene: TRBV18
clone size: many
CDR3 protein: CASSPEGVGTDTQYF
CDR3 DNA: TGTGCCAGCTCACCAGAGGGGGTAGGGACAGATACGCAGTATTTT

J gene: TRBJ2-1
D gene: NA
V gene: TRBV6-2/TRBV6-3
clone size: few
CDR3 protein: CASSYSRQGSEQFF
CDR3 DNA: TGTGCCAGCAGTTACTCGAGGCAGGGGAGTGAGCAGTTCTTC

J gene: TRBJ2-3
D gene: NA
V gene: TRBV20-1
clone size: many
CDR3 protein: CSALLSTDTQYF
CDR3 DNA: TGCAGTGCCCTTTTGAGCACAGATACGCAGTATTTT

J gene: TRBJ1-1
D gene: NA
V gene: TRBV27
clone size: many
CDR3 protein: CASSSFPGNTEAFF
CDR3 DNA: TGTGCCAGCAGTTCCTTCCCAGGGAACACTGAAGCTTTCTTT

J gene: TRBJ1-1
D gene: NA
V gene: TRBV6-1
clone size: many
CDR3 protein: CASGVGNTEAFF
CDR3 DNA: TGTGCCAGCGGGGTAGGGAACACTGAAGCTTTCTTT

J gene: TRBJ2-1
D gene: NA
V gene: TRBV9
clone size: few
CDR3 protein: CASSVSSDRGGRFF
CDR3 DNA: TGTGCCAGCAGCGTTTCTAGTGATAGGGGGGGTCGGTTCTTC

J gene: TRBJ1-4
D gene: NA
V gene: TRBV28
clone size: NA
CDR3 protein: CASSFRLGEKLFF
CDR3 DNA: TGTGCCAGCAGTTTTCGACTAGGGGAAAAACTGTTTTTT

J gene: TRBJ2-7
D gene: TRBD2
V gene: TRBV2
clone size: many
CDR3 protein: CASSEEGGYYEQYF
CDR3 DNA: TGTGCCAGCAGTGAAGAGGGAGGGTACTACGAGCAGTACTTC

J gene: TRBJ1-2
D gene: TRBD1
V gene: TRBV6-1
clone size: NA
CDR3 protein: CAITRDRIYGYTF
CDR3 DNA: TGTGCCATCACTCGGGACAGGATCTATGGCTACACCTTC

J gene: TRBJ2-2
D gene: NA
V gene: TRBV18
clone size: few
CDR3 protein: CASSPDSGRGNTGELFF
CDR3 DNA: TGTGCCAGCTCTCCCGATTCCGGGCGGGGGAACACCGGGGAGCTGTTTTTT

J gene: TRBJ2-7
D gene: TRBD1
V gene: TRBV7-3
clone size: few
CDR3 protein: CASSGQVMVHEQYF
CDR3 DNA: TGTGCCAGCAGCGGACAGGTAATGGTCCACGAGCAGTACTTC

J gene: TRBJ2-3
D gene: TRBD1
V gene: TRBV18
clone size: many
CDR3 protein: CASSPGTGWTDTQYF
CDR3 DNA: TGTGCCAGCTCACCCGGGACAGGGTGGACAGATACGCAGTATTTT

J gene: TRBJ2-1
D gene: TRBD2
V gene: TRBV10-3
clone size: many
CDR3 protein: CAISEGGSSYNEQFF
CDR3 DNA: TGTGCCATCAGTGAGGGCGGGAGCTCCTACAATGAGCAGTTCTTC

J gene: TRBJ2-1
D gene: NA
V gene: TRBV27
clone size: many
CDR3 protein: CASSLDLLHEQFF
CDR3 DNA: TGTGCCAGCAGTTTGGATCTACTCCACGAGCAGTTCTTC

J gene: TRBJ2-5
D gene: TRBD2
V gene: TRBV25-1
clone size: few
CDR3 protein: CASSDPRGGQETQYF
CDR3 DNA: TGTGCCAGCAGTGACCCCCGGGGGGGGCAGGAGACCCAGTACTTC

J gene: TRBJ2-7
D gene: TRBD2
V gene: TRBV19
clone size: NA
CDR3 protein: CASSKIPGLAAYEQYF
CDR3 DNA: TGTGCCAGTAGTAAAATACCGGGACTAGCGGCCTACGAGCAGTACTTC

J gene: TRBJ1-2
D gene: NA
V gene: TRBV12-3/TRBV12-4
clone size: many
CDR3 protein: CASSSAGEKRGYYGYTF
CDR3 DNA: TGTGCCAGCAGTTCAGCGGGTGAAAAAAGGGGTTACTATGGCTACACCTTC

J gene: TRBJ2-7
D gene: TRBD1
V gene: TRBV12-3/TRBV12-4
clone size: many
CDR3 protein: CASSNWPARDRGYEQYF
CDR3 DNA: TGTGCCAGCAGTAATTGGCCGGCCCGGGACAGGGGGTACGAGCAGTACTTC

J gene: TRBJ2-1
D gene: TRBD2
V gene: TRBV18
clone size: many
CDR3 protein: CASSHGDGGSGGEQFF
CDR3 DNA: TGTGCCAGCTCTCACGGTGATGGCGGGAGTGGAGGGGAGCAGTTCTTC

J gene: TRBJ2-4
D gene: TRBD1
V gene: TRBV2
clone size: few
CDR3 protein: CASSSRTGGVNIQYF
CDR3 DNA: TGTGCCAGCAGTTCTCGGACAGGTGGGGTGAACATTCAGTACTTC

J gene: TRBJ2-5
D gene: NA
V gene: TRBV3-1
clone size: many
CDR3 protein: CASSRDGGLSQETQYF
CDR3 DNA: TGTGCCAGCAGCCGGGATGGAGGACTGAGCCAAGAGACCCAGTACTTC

J gene: TRBJ1-2
D gene: NA
V gene: TRBV6-5
clone size: NA
CDR3 protein: CASSYSQGLYGYTF
CDR3 DNA: TGTGCCAGCAGTTACTCCCAGGGTCTGTATGGCTACACCTTC

J gene: TRBJ1-5
D gene: NA
V gene: TRBV19
clone size: NA
CDR3 protein: CASNVEPIRGQPQHF
CDR3 DNA: TGTGCCAGTAACGTCGAGCCCATCAGGGGTCAGCCCCAGCATTTT

J gene: TRBJ2-2
D gene: NA
V gene: TRBV12-3/TRBV12-4
clone size: many
CDR3 protein: CASSPAVGEAGELFF
CDR3 DNA: TGTGCCAGCAGCCCCGCCGTGGGGGAGGCCGGGGAGCTGTTTTTT

J gene: TRBJ1-1
D gene: NA
V gene: TRBV4-1
clone size: NA
CDR3 protein: CASSQAEHREAFF
CDR3 DNA: TGCGCCAGCAGCCAAGCTGAGCACCGTGAAGCTTTCTTT

J gene: TRBJ2-3
D gene: NA
V gene: TRBV19
clone size: NA
CDR3 protein: CASNAETDTQYF
CDR3 DNA: TGTGCCAGTAACGCAGAGACAGATACGCAGTATTTT

J gene: TRBJ2-7
D gene: NA
V gene: TRBV7-9
clone size: few
CDR3 protein: CASSSQSSYEQYF
CDR3 DNA: TGTGCCAGCAGCTCCCAAAGCTCCTACGAGCAGTACTTC

J gene: TRBJ2-3
D gene: NA
V gene: TRBV29-1
clone size: many
CDR3 protein: CSVVVSGTDTQYF
CDR3 DNA: TGCAGCGTAGTAGTCTCTGGCACAGATACGCAGTATTTT

J gene: TRBJ2-7
D gene: TRBD1
V gene: TRBV4-1
clone size: many
CDR3 protein: CASSQGSGTDNEQYF
CDR3 DNA: TGCGCCAGCAGCCAAGGCTCCGGGACAGATAACGAGCAGTACTTC

J gene: TRBJ2-7
D gene: NA
V gene: TRBV12-5
clone size: many
CDR3 protein: CASGFHSDYEQYF
CDR3 DNA: TGTGCTAGTGGTTTCCATAGCGACTACGAGCAGTACTTC

J gene: TRBJ2-7
D gene: TRBD1
V gene: TRBV28
clone size: many
CDR3 protein: CASSRTGTSVGHEQYF
CDR3 DNA: TGTGCCAGCAGTCGGACAGGGACAAGCGTTGGCCACGAGCAGTACTTC

J gene: TRBJ2-6
D gene: NA
V gene: TRBV4-1
clone size: NA
CDR3 protein: CASSQVRGSGANVLTF
CDR3 DNA: TGCGCCAGCAGCCAAGTAAGGGGCTCTGGGGCCAACGTCCTGACTTTC

J gene: TRBJ2-3
D gene: TRBD2
V gene: TRBV27
clone size: many
CDR3 protein: CASSLGLAGQKQYF
CDR3 DNA: TGTGCCAGCAGTTTGGGACTAGCGGGACAGAAGCAGTATTTT

J gene: TRBJ2-7
D gene: NA
V gene: TRBV6-1
clone size: NA
CDR3 protein: CASSKTGFRIWEQYF
CDR3 DNA: TGTGCCAGCAGCAAAACCGGGTTTCGGATCTGGGAGCAGTACTTC

J gene: TRBJ2-7
D gene: NA
V gene: TRBV5-1
clone size: many
CDR3 protein: CASSFTQGQHYEQYF
CDR3 DNA: TGCGCCAGCAGCTTTACCCAAGGACAGCACTACGAGCAGTACTTC

J gene: TRBJ1-5
D gene: NA
V gene: TRBV18
clone size: few
CDR3 protein: CASSRLGGNQPQHF
CDR3 DNA: TGTGCCAGCTCCCGCCTGGGGGGCAATCAGCCCCAGCATTTT